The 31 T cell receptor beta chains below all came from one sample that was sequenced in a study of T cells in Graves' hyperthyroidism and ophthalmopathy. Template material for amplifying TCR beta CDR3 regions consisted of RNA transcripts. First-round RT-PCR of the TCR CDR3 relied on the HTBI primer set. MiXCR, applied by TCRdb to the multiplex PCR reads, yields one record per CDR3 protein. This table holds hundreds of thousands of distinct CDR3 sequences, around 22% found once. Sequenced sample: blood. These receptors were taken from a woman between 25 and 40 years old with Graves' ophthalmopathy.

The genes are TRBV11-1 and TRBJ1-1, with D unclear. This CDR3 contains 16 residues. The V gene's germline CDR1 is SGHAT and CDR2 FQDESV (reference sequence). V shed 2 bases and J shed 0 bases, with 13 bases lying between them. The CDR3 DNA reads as TGTGCCAGCAGCTTATGGAGTGCTAGAGTGAACACTGAAGCTTTCTTT. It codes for CASSLWSARVNTEAFF.

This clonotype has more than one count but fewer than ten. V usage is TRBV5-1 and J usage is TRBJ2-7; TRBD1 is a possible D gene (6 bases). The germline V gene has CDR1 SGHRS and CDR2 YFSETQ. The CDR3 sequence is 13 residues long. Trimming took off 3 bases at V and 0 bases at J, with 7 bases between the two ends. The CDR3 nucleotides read TGCGCCAGCAGCTGGGACATCTCCTACGAGCAGTACTTC. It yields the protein CASSWDISYEQYF.

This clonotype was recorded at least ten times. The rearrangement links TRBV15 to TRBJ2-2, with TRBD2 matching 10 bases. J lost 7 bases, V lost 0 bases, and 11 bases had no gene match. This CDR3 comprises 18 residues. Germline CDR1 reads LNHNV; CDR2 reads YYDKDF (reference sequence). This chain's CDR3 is CATSRDDPKRGGIGELFF. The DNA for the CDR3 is TGTGCCACCAGCAGAGATGACCCCAAGCGGGGGGGGATCGGGGAGCTGTTTTTT.

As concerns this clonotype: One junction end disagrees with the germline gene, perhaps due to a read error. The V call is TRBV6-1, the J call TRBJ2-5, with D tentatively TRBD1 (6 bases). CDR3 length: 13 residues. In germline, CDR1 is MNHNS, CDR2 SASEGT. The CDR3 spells CSSWAGVVETQYF. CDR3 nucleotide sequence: TGTTCCAGCTGGGCAGGGGTAGTGGAGACCCAGTACTTC.

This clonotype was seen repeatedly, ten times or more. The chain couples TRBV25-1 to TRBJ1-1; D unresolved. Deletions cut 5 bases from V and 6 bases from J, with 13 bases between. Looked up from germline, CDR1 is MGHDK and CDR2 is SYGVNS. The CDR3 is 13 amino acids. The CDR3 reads CASSLSTSAEAFF. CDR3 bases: TGTGCCAGCAGTTTGAGCACTTCGGCTGAAGCTTTCTTT.

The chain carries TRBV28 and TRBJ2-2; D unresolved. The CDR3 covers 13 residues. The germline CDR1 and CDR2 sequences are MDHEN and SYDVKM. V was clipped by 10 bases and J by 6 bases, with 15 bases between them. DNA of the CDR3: TGTGCCATCTCAACCCCATTGGCCGGGGAGCTGTTTTTT. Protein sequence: CAISTPLAGELFF. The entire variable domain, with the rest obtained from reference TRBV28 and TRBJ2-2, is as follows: DVKVTQSSRYLVKRTGEKVFLECVQDMDHENMFWYRQDPGLGLRLIYFSYDVKMKEKGDIPEGYSVSREKKERFSLILESASTNQTSMYLCAISTPLAGELFFGEGSRLTVL.

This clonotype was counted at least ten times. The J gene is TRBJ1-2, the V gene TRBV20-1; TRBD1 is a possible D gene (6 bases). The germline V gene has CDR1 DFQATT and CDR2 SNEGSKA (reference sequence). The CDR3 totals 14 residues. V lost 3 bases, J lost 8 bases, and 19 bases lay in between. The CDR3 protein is CSASWQGSDGGYTF. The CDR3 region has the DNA TGCAGTGCTAGCTGGCAGGGGAGCGACGGGGGCTACACCTTC.

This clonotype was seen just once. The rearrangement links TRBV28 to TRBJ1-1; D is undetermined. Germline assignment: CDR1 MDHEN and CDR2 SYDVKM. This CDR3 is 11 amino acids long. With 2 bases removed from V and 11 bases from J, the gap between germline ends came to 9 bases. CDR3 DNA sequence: TGTGCCAGCAGTTTAGGATCCCGGGCTTTCTTT. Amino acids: CASSLGSRAFF.

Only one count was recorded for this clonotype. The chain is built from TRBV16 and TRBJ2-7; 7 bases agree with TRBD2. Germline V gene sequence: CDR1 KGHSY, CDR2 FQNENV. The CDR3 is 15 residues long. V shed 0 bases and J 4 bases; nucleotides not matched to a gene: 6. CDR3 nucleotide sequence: TGTGCCAGCAGCCAATCTTCAGCGGGAACGTACGAGCAGTACTTC. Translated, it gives CASSQSSAGTYEQYF.

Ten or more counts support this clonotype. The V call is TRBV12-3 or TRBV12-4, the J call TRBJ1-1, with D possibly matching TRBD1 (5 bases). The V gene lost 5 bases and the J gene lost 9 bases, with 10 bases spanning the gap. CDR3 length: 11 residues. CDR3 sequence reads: CASSLGTKAFF. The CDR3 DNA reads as TGTGCCAGCAGTCTCGGGACCAAAGCTTTCTTT.

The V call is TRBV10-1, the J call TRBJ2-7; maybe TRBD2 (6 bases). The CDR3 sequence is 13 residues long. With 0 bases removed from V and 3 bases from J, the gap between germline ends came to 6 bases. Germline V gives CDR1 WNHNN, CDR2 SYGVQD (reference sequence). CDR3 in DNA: TGCGCCAGCAGTGAGTCTAGCGGCTACGAGCAGTACTTC. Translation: CASSESSGYEQYF.

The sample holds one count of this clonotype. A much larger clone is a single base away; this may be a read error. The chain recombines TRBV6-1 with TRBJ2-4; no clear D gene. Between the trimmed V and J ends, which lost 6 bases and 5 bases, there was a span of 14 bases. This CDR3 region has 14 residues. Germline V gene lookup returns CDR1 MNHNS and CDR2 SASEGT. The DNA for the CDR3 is TGTGCCAGCAGCCTCCTGGGCCGGGAAAACATTCAGTACTTC. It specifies CASSLLGRENIQYF.

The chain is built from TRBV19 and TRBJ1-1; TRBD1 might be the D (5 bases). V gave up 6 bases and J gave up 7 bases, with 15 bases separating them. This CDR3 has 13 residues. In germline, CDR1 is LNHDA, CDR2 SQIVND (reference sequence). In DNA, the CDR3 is TGTGCCAGTAGCCTAGCACAGGATTTTGAAGCTTTCTTT. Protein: CASSLAQDFEAFF.

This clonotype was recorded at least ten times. CDR3: CASSDNGRIIDQPQHF. As DNA, the CDR3 is TGTGCCAGCAGTGATAACGGGCGGATTATTGATCAGCCCCAGCATTTT. The rearrangement links TRBV2 to TRBJ1-5; D ambiguous. This CDR3 is built from 16 residues. The germline V and J ends were trimmed by 3 bases and 5 bases, with 17 bases remaining between them. Germline CDR1 is SNHLY and CDR2 is FYNNEI.

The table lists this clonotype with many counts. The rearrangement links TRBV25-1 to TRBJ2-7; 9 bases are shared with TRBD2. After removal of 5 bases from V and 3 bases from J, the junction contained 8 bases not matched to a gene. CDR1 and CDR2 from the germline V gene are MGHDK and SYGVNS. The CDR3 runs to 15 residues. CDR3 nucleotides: TGTGCCAGCAGTCAGGGACTAGCTGGGGTCTACGAGCAGTACTTC. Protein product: CASSQGLAGVYEQYF.

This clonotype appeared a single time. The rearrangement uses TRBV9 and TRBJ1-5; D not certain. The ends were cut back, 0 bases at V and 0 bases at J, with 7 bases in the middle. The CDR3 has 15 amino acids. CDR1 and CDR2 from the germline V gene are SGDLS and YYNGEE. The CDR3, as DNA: TGTGCCAGCAGCGTAGGGGAACATAGCAATCAGCCCCAGCATTTT. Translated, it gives CASSVGEHSNQPQHF. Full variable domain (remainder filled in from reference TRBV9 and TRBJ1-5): DSGVTQTPKHLITATGQRVTLRCSPRSGDLSVYWYQQSLDQGLQFLIQYYNGEERAKGNILERFSAQQFPDLHSELNLSSLELGDSALYFCASSVGEHSNQPQHFGDGTRLSIL.

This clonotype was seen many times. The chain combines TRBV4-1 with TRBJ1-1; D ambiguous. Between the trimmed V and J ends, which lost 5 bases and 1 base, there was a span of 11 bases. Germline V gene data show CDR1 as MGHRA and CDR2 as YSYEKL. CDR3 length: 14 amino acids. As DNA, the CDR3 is TGCGCCAGCAGCTCACCATCGAGGAACACTGAAGCTTTCTTT. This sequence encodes CASSSPSRNTEAFF.

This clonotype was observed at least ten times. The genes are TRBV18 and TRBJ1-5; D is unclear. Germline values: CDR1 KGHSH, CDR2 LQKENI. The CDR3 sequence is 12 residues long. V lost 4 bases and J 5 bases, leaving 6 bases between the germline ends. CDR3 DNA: TGTGCCAGCTCACAGGAGGATCAGCCCCAGCATTTT. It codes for CASSQEDQPQHF.

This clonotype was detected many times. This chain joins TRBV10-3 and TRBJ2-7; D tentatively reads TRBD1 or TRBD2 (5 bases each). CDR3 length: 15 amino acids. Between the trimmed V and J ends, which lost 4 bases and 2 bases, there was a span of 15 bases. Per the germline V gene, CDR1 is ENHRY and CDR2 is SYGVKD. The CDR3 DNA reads TGTGCCATCAGTGGTTCCGGGACCATAGCCTACGAGCAGTACTTC. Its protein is CAISGSGTIAYEQYF.

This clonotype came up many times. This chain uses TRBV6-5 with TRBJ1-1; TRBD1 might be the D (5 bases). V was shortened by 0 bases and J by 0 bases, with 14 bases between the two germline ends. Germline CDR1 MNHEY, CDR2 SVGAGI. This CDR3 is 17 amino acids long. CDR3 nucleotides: TGTGCCAGCAGTTACTCTCAGGGTCGGACGGTGAACACTGAAGCTTTCTTT. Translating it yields CASSYSQGRTVNTEAFF.

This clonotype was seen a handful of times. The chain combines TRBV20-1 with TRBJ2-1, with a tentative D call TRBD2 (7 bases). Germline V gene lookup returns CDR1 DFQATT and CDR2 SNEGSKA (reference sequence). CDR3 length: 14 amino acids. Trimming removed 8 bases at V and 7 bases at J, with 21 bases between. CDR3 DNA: TGCAGTCTACCTAACGTCGGGGGGCGGAATGAGCAGTTCTTC. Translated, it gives CSLPNVGGRNEQFF.

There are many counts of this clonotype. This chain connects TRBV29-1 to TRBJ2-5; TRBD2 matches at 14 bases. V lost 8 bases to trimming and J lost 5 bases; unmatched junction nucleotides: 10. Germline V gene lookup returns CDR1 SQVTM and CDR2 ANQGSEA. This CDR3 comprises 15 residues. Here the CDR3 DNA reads TGCAGCCATCGACTAGCGGGGGGGCCGGGGGAGACCCAGTACTTC. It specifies CSHRLAGGPGETQYF.

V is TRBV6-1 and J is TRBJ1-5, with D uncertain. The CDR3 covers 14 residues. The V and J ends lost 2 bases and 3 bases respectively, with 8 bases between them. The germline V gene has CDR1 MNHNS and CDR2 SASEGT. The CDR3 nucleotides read TGTGCCAGCAGTGAACCCAGCTTCAATCAGCCCCAGCATTTT. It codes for CASSEPSFNQPQHF.

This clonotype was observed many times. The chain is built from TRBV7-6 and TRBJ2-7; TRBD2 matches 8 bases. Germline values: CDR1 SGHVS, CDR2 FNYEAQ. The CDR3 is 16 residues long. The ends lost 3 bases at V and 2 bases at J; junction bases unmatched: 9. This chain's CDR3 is CASSLGPGLETYEQYF. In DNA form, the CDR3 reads TGTGCCAGCAGCTTGGGGCCGGGACTAGAAACCTACGAGCAGTACTTC.

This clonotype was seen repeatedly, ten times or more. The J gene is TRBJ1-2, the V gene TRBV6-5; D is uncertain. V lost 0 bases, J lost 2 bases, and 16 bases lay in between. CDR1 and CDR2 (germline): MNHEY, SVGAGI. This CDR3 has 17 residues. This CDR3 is CASSYSIYGGANYGYTF. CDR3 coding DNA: TGTGCCAGCAGTTACTCGATCTATGGAGGCGCGAACTATGGCTACACCTTC.

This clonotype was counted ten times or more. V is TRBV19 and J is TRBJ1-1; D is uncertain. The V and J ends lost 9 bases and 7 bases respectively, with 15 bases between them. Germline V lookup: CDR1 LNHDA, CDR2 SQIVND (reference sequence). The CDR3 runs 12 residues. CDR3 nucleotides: TGTGCCAGCTCTAGGGAGACGAGTGAAGCTTTCTTT. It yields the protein CASSRETSEAFF.

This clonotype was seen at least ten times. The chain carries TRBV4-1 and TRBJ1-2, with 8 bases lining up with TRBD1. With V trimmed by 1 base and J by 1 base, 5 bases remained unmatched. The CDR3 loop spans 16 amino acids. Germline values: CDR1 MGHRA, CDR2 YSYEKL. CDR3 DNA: TGCGCCAGCAGCCAAGTAGACAGGGGTGTTAACTATGGCTACACCTTC. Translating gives CASSQVDRGVNYGYTF.

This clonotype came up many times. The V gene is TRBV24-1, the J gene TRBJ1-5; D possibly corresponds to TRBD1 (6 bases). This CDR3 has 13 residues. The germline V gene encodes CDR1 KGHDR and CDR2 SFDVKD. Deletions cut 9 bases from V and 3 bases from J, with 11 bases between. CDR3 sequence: CATQSGHNQPQHF. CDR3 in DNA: TGTGCCACCCAATCGGGACACAATCAGCCCCAGCATTTT.

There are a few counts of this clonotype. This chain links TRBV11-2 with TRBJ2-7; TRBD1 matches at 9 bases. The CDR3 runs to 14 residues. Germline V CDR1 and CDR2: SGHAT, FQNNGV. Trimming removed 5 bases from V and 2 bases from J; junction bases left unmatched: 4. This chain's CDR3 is CASSHRTGAYEQYF. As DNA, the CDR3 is TGTGCCAGCAGCCATAGGACAGGGGCCTACGAGCAGTACTTC.

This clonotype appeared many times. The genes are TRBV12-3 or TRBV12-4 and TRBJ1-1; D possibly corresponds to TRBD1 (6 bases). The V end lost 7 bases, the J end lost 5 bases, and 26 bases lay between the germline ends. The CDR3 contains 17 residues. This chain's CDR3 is CASTTPGGLMVKTEAFF. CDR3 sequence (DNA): TGTGCCAGCACCACCCCCGGGGGGCTGATGGTAAAAACTGAAGCTTTCTTT.

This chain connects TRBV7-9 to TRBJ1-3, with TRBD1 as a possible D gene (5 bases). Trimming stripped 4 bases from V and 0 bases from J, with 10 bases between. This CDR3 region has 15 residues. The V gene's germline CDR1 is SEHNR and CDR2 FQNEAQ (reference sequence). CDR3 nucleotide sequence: TGTGCCAGCAGCTCGGGACCCTCCTCTGGAAACACCATATATTTT. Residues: CASSSGPSSGNTIYF. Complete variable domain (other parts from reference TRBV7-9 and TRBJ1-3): DTGVSQNPRHKITKRGQNVTFRCDPISEHNRLYWYRQTLGQGPEFLTYFQNEAQLEKSRLLSDRFSAERPKGSFSTLEIQRTEQGDSAMYLCASSSGPSSGNTIYFGEGSWLTVV.